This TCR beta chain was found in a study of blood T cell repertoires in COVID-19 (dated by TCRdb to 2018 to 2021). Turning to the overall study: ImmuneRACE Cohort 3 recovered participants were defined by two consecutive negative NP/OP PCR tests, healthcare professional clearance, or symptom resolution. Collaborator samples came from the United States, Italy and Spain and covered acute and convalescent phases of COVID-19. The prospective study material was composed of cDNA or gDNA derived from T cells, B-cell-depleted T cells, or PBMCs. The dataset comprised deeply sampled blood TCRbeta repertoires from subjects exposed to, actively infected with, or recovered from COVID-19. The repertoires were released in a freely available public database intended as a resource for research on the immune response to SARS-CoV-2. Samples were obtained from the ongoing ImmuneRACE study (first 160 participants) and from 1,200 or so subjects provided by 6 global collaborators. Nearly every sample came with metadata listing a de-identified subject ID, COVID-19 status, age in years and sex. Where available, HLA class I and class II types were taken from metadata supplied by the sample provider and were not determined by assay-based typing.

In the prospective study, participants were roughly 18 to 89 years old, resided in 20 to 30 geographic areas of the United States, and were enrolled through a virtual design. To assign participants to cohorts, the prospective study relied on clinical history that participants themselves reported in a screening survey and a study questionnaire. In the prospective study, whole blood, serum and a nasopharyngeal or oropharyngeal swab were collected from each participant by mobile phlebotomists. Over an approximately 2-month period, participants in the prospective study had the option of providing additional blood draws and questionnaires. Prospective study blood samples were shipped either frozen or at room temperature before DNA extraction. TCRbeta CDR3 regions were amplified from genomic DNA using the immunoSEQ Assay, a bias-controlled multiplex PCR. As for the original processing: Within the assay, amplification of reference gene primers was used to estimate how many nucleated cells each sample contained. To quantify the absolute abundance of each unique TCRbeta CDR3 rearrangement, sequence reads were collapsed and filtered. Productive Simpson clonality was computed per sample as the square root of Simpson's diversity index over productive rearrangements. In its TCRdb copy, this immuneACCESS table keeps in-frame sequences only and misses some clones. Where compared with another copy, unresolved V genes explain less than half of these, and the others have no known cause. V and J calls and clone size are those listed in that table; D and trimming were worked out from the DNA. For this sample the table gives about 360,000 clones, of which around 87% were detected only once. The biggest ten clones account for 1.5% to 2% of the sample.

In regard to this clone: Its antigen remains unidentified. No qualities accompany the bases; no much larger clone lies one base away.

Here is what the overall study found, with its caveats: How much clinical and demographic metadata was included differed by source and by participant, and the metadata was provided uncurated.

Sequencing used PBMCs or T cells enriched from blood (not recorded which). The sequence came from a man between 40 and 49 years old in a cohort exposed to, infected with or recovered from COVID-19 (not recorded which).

The DNA is TGCAGTGCTACAGGGGGTGGCTACACCTTC. The encoded protein is CSATGGGYTF. The sequence is built from TRBV20-1 and TRBJ1-2, with 7 bases matching TRBD1. CDR1 and CDR2 were assigned from the germline V gene (reference sequence) as DFQATT and SNEGSKA. The CDR3 has 10 amino acids, counting the end cysteine and phenylalanine. The DNA shown is the 30-base CDR3, in frame from base 1. V is cut back by 4 bases and J by 7 bases, with 0 bases in the junction unmatched.